The 25 T cell receptor beta chains below come from one sample, sequenced in a study of blood T cell repertoires in COVID-19. The table came from immunoSEQ multiplex PCR; TCRdb's copy has only in-frame clones and leaves some out. The profile shows fewer than 85,000 clones, around nine tenths of them singletons. Sequenced input: peripheral blood. The receptors here all came from a human donor in a cohort sampled during active COVID-19.

The V and J genes are TRBV10-3 and TRBJ2-6; 7 bases are shared with TRBD1. V trimming: 2 bases; J trimming: 0 bases; junction bases outside the gene matches: 7. Germline V gene data show CDR1 as ENHRY and CDR2 as SYGVKD. The CDR3 sequence is 18 residues long. The CDR3 spells CAISEMPGGSSGANVLTF. CDR3 DNA sequence: TGTGCCATCAGTGAGATGCCAGGGGGAAGCTCTGGGGCCAACGTCCTGACTTTC.

The V and J genes are TRBV5-1 and TRBJ1-1; 12 positions match TRBD1. CDR1 is SGHRS and CDR2 is YFSETQ in the germline V gene. The CDR3 length is 16 residues. Trimming cost V 4 bases and J 4 bases; bases outside gene matches: 8. The DNA for the CDR3 is TGCGCCAGCAGCGGGGGACAGGGGGCGCGGGGCACTGAAGCTTTCTTT. Translating it yields CASSGGQGARGTEAFF.

The rearrangement joins TRBV9 to TRBJ2-5; 9 positions match TRBD2. The CDR3 is 15 amino acids. The ends lost 1 base at V and 2 bases at J; junction bases unmatched: 3. CDR1 and CDR2 (germline): SGDLS, YYNGEE. The CDR3 is CASSVNSGSQETQYF. DNA of the CDR3: TGTGCCAGCAGCGTAAATAGCGGGAGTCAAGAGACCCAGTACTTC.

This clone has a handful of counts. The rearrangement uses TRBV11-2 and TRBJ1-1; the D gene is possibly TRBD1 (5 bases). Trimming stripped 2 bases from V and 6 bases from J, with 19 bases between. The CDR3 length is 16 residues. Germline V gene sequence: CDR1 SGHAT, CDR2 FQNNGV. CDR3 sequence: CASSLSRRGRAAEAFF. CDR3 sequence (DNA): TGTGCCAGCAGCTTATCCCGGCGGGGCAGGGCCGCTGAAGCTTTCTTT. The full variable domain, in which reference TRBV11-2 and TRBJ1-1 provide the parts outside the CDR3, is EAGVAQSPRYKIIEKRQSVAFWCNPISGHATLYWYQQILGQGPKLLIQFQNNGVVDDSQLPKDRFSAERLKGVDSTLKIQPAKLEDSAVYLCASSLSRRGRAAEAFFGQGTRLTVV.

The chain uses TRBV5-6 and TRBJ2-5, with 8 positions matching TRBD2. The trim removed 0 bases at V and 5 bases at J, leaving 6 bases unmatched. Germline CDR1 SGHDT, CDR2 YYEEEE. The CDR3 is made up of 15 amino acids. The CDR3 loop reads CASSLAQRGTETQYF. The CDR3 DNA is TGTGCCAGCAGCTTGGCCCAGCGGGGGACCGAGACCCAGTACTTC.

This chain links TRBV9 with TRBJ2-1, with 8 bases matching TRBD1. Germline loops: CDR1 SGDLS, CDR2 YYNGEE. This CDR3 contains 15 residues. Trimming at V came to 4 bases and at J to 5 bases, leaving 8 bases not matched to a gene. CDR3 coding DNA: TGTGCCAGCAGCCCCAGGGACAGGAGGGACAATGAGCAGTTCTTC. The encoded protein is CASSPRDRRDNEQFF.

J is TRBJ1-2 and V is TRBV7-2; D remains ambiguous. The CDR3 sequence is 14 residues long. Trimming removed 5 bases at V and 5 bases at J, with 15 bases between. The germline gives CDR1 SGHTA, CDR2 FQGNSA. CDR3 residues: CASSPTKQIYGYTF. The CDR3 DNA reads as TGTGCCAGCAGCCCGACGAAACAGATTTATGGCTACACCTTC.

Only a few counts were recorded for this clone. The chain combines TRBV11-2 with TRBJ2-1, with 8 nucleotides matching TRBD2. The CDR3 consists of 14 residues. Trimming took 5 bases from V and 9 from J; bases not matched to a gene: 9. CDR1 and CDR2 (germline): SGHAT, FQNNGV. The CDR3 reads CASSPGTRGAEQFF. The CDR3 DNA is TGTGCCAGCAGCCCCGGGACTAGAGGGGCTGAGCAGTTCTTC.

The V call is TRBV30, the J call TRBJ1-1; 7 bases map to TRBD1. This CDR3 is 15 amino acids long. Germline CDR1 GTSNPN, CDR2 SVGIG (reference sequence). The V gene end was trimmed by 0 bases and the J gene end by 4 bases; junction bases not matched to a gene: 8. The CDR3 is CAWSVDTGVRTEAFF. CDR3 coding DNA: TGTGCCTGGAGTGTAGACACAGGGGTTCGCACTGAAGCTTTCTTT. The full variable domain, its missing parts supplied by reference TRBV30 and TRBJ1-1, is SQTIHQWPATLVQPVGSPLSLECTVEGTSNPNLYWYRQAAGRGLQLLFYSVGIGQISSEVPQNLSASRPQDRQFILSSKKLLLSDSGFYLCAWSVDTGVRTEAFFGQGTRLTVV.

The V gene is TRBV2, the J gene TRBJ1-3, with D tentatively TRBD1 (5 bases). The CDR3 sequence is 16 residues long. Deletions cut 3 bases from V and 2 bases from J, with 14 bases between. Germline assignment: CDR1 SNHLY and CDR2 FYNNEI. The CDR3 reads CASSEGQGVAGNTIYF. CDR3 DNA sequence: TGTGCCAGCAGTGAGGGGCAGGGCGTCGCTGGAAACACCATATATTTT. Using reference TRBV2 and TRBJ1-3 for the parts outside the CDR3, the full variable domain is EPEVTQTPSHQVTQMGQEVILRCVPISNHLYFYWYRQILGQKVEFLVSFYNNEISEKSEIFDDQFSVERPDGSNFTLKIRSTKLEDSAMYFCASSEGQGVAGNTIYFGEGSWLTVV.

The chain has TRBV14 and TRBJ1-2; no firm D call. Germline CDR1 reads SGHDN; CDR2 reads FVKESK. Trimming took 3 bases from V and 8 from J, leaving 16 bases between them. The CDR3 contains 14 residues. The DNA for the CDR3 is TGTGCCAGCAGCCAGTCGGACTTTAGAAGCGGCTACACCTTC. Protein product: CASSQSDFRSGYTF. The complete variable domain, with remaining parts taken from reference TRBV14 and TRBJ1-2, reads EAGVTQFPSHSVIEKGQTVTLRCDPISGHDNLYWYRRVMGKEIKFLLHFVKESKQDESGMPNNRFLAERTGGTYSTLKVQPAELEDSGVYFCASSQSDFRSGYTFGSGTRLTVV.

CDR3 region: CASSFYLDSGETQYF. CDR3 in DNA: TGTGCCAGCAGCTTCTACCTTGACAGCGGGGAGACCCAGTACTTC. The V gene is TRBV7-9, the J gene TRBJ2-5, with D perhaps TRBD2 (6 bases). This CDR3 has 15 residues. V shed 3 bases and J shed 5 bases, with 16 bases lying between them. Germline values: CDR1 SEHNR, CDR2 FQNEAQ (reference sequence).

This chain links TRBV7-2 with TRBJ1-1; D is unclear. Germline V gene lookup returns CDR1 SGHTA and CDR2 FQGNSA. The CDR3 is made up of 13 amino acids. Trimming removed 2 bases at V and 6 bases at J, with 10 bases between. The CDR3 DNA follows: TGTGCCAGCAGCTTATCCCGGGATGCTGAAGCTTTCTTT. Protein sequence: CASSLSRDAEAFF.

The chain joins TRBV27 to TRBJ1-5; D ambiguous. The CDR3 runs 15 residues. The V end was cut by 6 bases, the J end by 4 bases, with 16 bases between. Germline V CDR1 and CDR2: MNHEY, SMNVEV (reference sequence). This chain's CDR3 is CASSLEGLGNQPQHF. The CDR3 bases are TGTGCCAGCAGCTTGGAGGGTTTGGGGAATCAGCCCCAGCATTTT.

The chain links TRBV9 to TRBJ1-1; 11 bases are shared with TRBD1. Germline-derived CDR1 and CDR2 are SGDLS and YYNGEE. Losses at the gene ends were 0 bases for V and 8 bases for J; bases not matched to a gene: 0. The length of the CDR3 is 13 residues. CDR3 loop: CASSVGTGGEAFF. The CDR3 bases are TGTGCCAGCAGCGTAGGGACAGGGGGCGAAGCTTTCTTT.

The rearrangement links TRBV12-3 or TRBV12-4 to TRBJ1-1; D ambiguous. The CDR3 has 13 residues. The ends were cut back, 6 bases at V and 6 bases at J, with 14 bases in the middle. CDR3 loop: CASSSSGTAEAFF. CDR3 DNA sequence: TGTGCCAGCAGCTCCTCAGGTACCGCTGAAGCTTTCTTT.

The chain links TRBV11-2 to TRBJ1-1; D is unclear. Germline CDR1 SGHAT, CDR2 FQNNGV. This CDR3 is 14 amino acids long. V was shortened by 0 bases and J by 8 bases, with 13 bases between the two germline ends. The CDR3 nucleotides are TGTGCCAGCAGCTTAGATTACACAGCCGAGGAAGCTTTCTTT. This codes for CASSLDYTAEEAFF.

V is TRBV15 and J is TRBJ2-7; TRBD2 matches at 7 bases. The CDR3 is made up of 14 amino acids. V gave up 1 base and J gave up 5 bases; unmatched junction bases: 5. The V gene's germline CDR1 is LNHNV and CDR2 YYDKDF (reference sequence). The CDR3 DNA reads TGTGCCACCAGCAGAGCGGGGGGAGGGGACGAGCAGTACTTC. It yields the protein CATSRAGGGDEQYF.

V gene TRBV2 combines with J gene TRBJ1-4; perhaps TRBD1 as D (6 bases). From germline, CDR1 is SNHLY and CDR2 FYNNEI. V was shortened by 5 bases and J by 0 bases, with 13 bases between the two germline ends. The CDR3 runs 16 residues. CDR3 DNA sequence: TGTGCCAGCAGTATCTACAGGGTTGCAACTAATGAAAAACTGTTTTTT. Amino acid sequence: CASSIYRVATNEKLFF.

This chain joins TRBV28 and TRBJ2-7; TRBD1 is a possible D gene (8 bases). The germline V gene encodes CDR1 MDHEN and CDR2 SYDVKM. Trimming cost V 5 bases and J 1 base, with 15 bases left between them. The CDR3 has 15 amino acids. CDR3 sequence reads: CASSEQGGGSYEQYF. For the CDR3, the DNA is TGTGCCAGCAGTGAACAGGGGGGAGGGTCCTACGAGCAGTACTTC.

The rearrangement joins TRBV19 to TRBJ1-1; a weak D match, TRBD1 (6 bases). This CDR3 has 14 residues. V was pared by 2 bases and J by 1 base, with 8 bases between. Germline values: CDR1 LNHDA, CDR2 SQIVND (reference sequence). The DNA for the CDR3 is TGTGCCAGTAGTATACAAGGGGGGAACACTGAAGCTTTCTTT. Translating it yields CASSIQGGNTEAFF.

V usage is TRBV30 and J usage is TRBJ1-2; 8 nucleotides align to TRBD1. CDR3 length equals 14 residues. Germline V gives CDR1 GTSNPN, CDR2 SVGIG (reference sequence). With 3 bases clipped from V and 6 bases from J, the junction kept 9 bases outside the gene matches. CDR3 in amino acids: CAWSAGTGNDGYTF. CDR3 nucleotide sequence: TGTGCCTGGAGCGCCGGGACAGGCAACGATGGCTACACCTTC.

Comments on this clone: The sample contains more than one DNA sequence encoding this CDR3. The genes are TRBV9 and TRBJ2-7; D possibly corresponds to TRBD2 (6 bases). The ends were cut back, 0 bases at V and 2 bases at J, with 9 bases in the middle. The germline V gene encodes CDR1 SGDLS and CDR2 YYNGEE. The CDR3 loop spans 14 amino acids. The DNA of the CDR3 is TGTGCCAGCAGCGTAGGGAGCGGGCCCTACGAGCAGTACTTC. Protein: CASSVGSGPYEQYF.

The genes are TRBV30 and TRBJ1-1; the D is unclear. Trimming pared 4 bases from V and 2 bases from J, leaving 5 bases between. This CDR3 contains 11 residues. Germline CDR1 and CDR2: GTSNPN and SVGIG (reference sequence). This chain's CDR3 is CAWNYNTEAFF. CDR3 coding DNA: TGTGCCTGGAACTATAACACTGAAGCTTTCTTT.

The chain uses TRBV27 and TRBJ1-6; a possible D gene is TRBD1 (5 bases). CDR1 and CDR2 from the germline V gene are MNHEY and SMNVEV (reference sequence). Deletions cut 5 bases from V and 14 bases from J, with 22 bases between. This CDR3 is built from 15 residues. The CDR3 region is CASSPGTPEGRALHF. The CDR3, as DNA: TGTGCCAGCAGTCCGGGGACTCCCGAGGGACGGGCCCTCCACTTT.